This record covers a single T cell receptor (beta chain). The CDR3 extends over 15 amino acids. Trimming removed 10 bases from V and 2 bases from J, with 18 bases in between. CDR1 and CDR2 (germline): MNHNS, SASEGT. Sequencing used cDNA as its template, made by extracting RNA and reverse transcribing it. Some clones are missing from TCRdb's copy, which holds only in-frame ones; the method was immunoSEQ multiplex PCR. The top ten hold about 0.79% of the sample, which has more than 85,000 clones, 40% to 55% seen once. This specimen comes from a study of CD8+ T cells in alopecia areata. The sample consisted of CD4+ T cells sorted from blood. The receptor was derived from a human donor with alopecia areata. This chain connects TRBV6-1 to TRBJ2-1; D perhaps matches TRBD2 (5 bases). The CDR3 region has the DNA TGTGCCACCGGGCAAAGTGGACTGGCCTACAATGAGCAGTTCTTC. It is translated as CATGQSGLAYNEQFF.